This T cell receptor (beta chain) derives from a study of T-cell reconstitution after alpha-beta-depleted transplantation in children. This CDR3 is built from 14 residues. Germline lookup yields CDR1 SEHNR and CDR2 FQNEAQ (reference sequence). The ends were cut back, 1 base at V and 2 bases at J, with 9 bases in the middle. It was with unique molecular identifiers that the TCRbeta library was prepared. TCRdb redid the calling of the PCR reads with MiXCR, one entry per CDR3 protein. The repertoire has approximately 270,000 distinct CDR3 sequences, 9.5% to 10% of them found once; the top ten carry roughly 9.1%. This clonotype was picked up a small number of times.

J is TRBJ2-7 and V is TRBV7-9, with D tentatively TRBD1 or TRBD2 (5 bases each). The receptor comes from a human donor who donated a stem cell graft to a child with SCID. Sequencing used PBMCs from the stem cell graft donor, obtained from the stem cell graft. The CDR3 loop reads CASSLGGATYEQYF. Written as DNA, the CDR3 is TGTGCCAGCAGCTTAGGAGGGGCGACCTACGAGCAGTACTTC.